This T cell receptor (beta chain) came from a study of immune cell composition in non-small cell lung cancer. Study results and limitations: Smoking pack-years did not significantly correlate with tumour TCR-beta clonality.

Here immunoSEQ multiplex PCR was the method, and the copy in TCRdb shows in-frame clones only, minus some. The sample yields 13,000 or so clones, roughly 70% seen once. This CDR3 region has 12 residues. Germline CDR1 reads MNHNY; CDR2 reads SVGAGI (reference sequence). Trimming removed 4 bases at V and 9 bases at J, with 12 bases between. Details on this clone: Its antigen is currently unknown.

The TCR sequence derives from a human donor with non-small cell lung cancer. V and J are TRBV6-6 and TRBJ1-2, with D hard to call. The sequenced material came from lung tumor tissue. CDR3: CASSSPQVRYTF. The CDR3 DNA sequence: TGTGCCAGCAGTTCACCTCAGGTCCGCTACACCTTC.